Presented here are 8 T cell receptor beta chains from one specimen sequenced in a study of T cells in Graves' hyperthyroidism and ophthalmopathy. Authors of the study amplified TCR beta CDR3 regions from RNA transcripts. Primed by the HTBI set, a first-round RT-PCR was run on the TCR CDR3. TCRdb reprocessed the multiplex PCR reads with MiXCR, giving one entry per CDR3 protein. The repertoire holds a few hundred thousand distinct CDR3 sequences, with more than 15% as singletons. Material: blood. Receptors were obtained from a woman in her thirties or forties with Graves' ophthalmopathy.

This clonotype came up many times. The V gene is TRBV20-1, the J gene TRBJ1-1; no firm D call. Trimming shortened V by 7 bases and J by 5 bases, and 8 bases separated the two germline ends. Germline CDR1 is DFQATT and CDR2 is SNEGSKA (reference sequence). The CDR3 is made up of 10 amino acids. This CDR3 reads CSGASTEAFF. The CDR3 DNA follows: TGCAGTGGGGCGAGTACTGAAGCTTTCTTT.

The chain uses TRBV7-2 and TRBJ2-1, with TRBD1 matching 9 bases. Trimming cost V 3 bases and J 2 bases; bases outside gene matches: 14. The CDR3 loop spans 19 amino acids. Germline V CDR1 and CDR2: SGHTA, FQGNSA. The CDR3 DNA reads TGTGCCAGCAGCTTCGTCCGGGCCACAGGGGGCCTCACCTACAATGAGCAGTTCTTC. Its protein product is CASSFVRATGGLTYNEQFF.

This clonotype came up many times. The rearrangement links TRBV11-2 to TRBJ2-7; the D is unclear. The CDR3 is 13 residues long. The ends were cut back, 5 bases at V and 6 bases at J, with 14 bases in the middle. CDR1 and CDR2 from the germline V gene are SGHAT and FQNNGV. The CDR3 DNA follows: TGTGCCAGCAGCCGGGCCGTGTGGGCCGAGCAGTACTTC. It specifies CASSRAVWAEQYF.

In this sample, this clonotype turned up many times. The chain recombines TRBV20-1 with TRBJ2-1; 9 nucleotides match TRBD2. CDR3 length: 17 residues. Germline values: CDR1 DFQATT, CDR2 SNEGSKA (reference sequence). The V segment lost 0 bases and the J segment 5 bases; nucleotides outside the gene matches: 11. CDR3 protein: CSARDHALASGDNEQFF. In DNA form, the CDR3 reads TGCAGTGCTAGAGATCATGCGTTGGCTAGCGGGGACAATGAGCAGTTCTTC.

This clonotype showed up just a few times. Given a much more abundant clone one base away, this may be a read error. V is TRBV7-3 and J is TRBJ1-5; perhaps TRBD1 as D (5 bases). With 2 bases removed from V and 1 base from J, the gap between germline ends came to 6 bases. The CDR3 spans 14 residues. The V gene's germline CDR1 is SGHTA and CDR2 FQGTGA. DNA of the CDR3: TGTGCCAGCAGCTTAGGGACCAGCAATCAGCCCCAGCATTTT. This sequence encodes CASSLGTSNQPQHF.

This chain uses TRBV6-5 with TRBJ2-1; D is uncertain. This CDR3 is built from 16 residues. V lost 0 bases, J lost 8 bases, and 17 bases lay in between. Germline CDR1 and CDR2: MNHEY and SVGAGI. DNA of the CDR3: TGTGCCAGCAGTTACTCGAGCCCGGCCGCCGCGGATGAGCAGTTCTTC. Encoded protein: CASSYSSPAAADEQFF.

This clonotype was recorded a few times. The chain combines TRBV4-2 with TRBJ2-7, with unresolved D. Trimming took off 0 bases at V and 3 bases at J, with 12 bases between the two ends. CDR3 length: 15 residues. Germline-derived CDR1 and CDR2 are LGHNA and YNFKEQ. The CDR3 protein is CASSQEGGFFYEQYF. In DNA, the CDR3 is TGTGCCAGCAGCCAAGAGGGCGGATTCTTCTACGAGCAGTACTTC.

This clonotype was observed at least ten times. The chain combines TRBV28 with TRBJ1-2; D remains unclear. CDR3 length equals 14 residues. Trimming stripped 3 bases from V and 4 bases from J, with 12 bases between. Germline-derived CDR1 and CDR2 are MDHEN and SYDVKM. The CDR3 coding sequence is TGTGCCAGCAGTTTGTTTCGACAACCCTATGGCTACACCTTC. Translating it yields CASSLFRQPYGYTF.